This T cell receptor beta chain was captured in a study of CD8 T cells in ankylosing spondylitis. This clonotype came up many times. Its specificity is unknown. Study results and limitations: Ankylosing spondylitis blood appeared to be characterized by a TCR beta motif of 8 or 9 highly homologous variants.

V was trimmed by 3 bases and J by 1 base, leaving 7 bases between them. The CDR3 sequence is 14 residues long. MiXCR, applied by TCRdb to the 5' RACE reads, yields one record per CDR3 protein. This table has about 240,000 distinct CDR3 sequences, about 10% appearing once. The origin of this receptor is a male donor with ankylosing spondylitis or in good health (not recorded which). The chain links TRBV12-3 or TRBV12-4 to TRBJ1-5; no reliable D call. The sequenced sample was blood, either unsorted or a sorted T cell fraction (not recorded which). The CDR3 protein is CASSFGVSNQPQHF. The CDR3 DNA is TGTGCCAGCAGTTTCGGGGTCAGCAATCAGCCCCAGCATTTT.